The present entry profiles one T cell receptor beta chain with its context. Its target is not known. Unmatched junction bases numbered 9, after V lost 6 bases and J lost 2 bases. The germline gives CDR1 ENHRY, CDR2 SYGVKD. This CDR3 comprises 15 residues. The PCR used 60 Vbeta and 13 Jbeta primers. Clones were read by immunoSEQ multiplex PCR, and TCRdb kept only the in-frame ones, dropping some. The sample lists some 180,000 clones; roughly 77% were seen once. This sample is part of a study of cytomegalovirus exposure and HLA in healthy donors. General observations from the study: Among the most significant clusters, several appeared linked to common viral pathogens in a later analysis.

Nominal health characterized the donors when sampled, though unrecorded immune exposures were likely. The sequence was obtained from a woman in her 30s in good health and CMV-seronegative. The chain recombines TRBV10-3 with TRBJ1-1, with TRBD1 identical over 7 bases. The sample comprised PBMCs. In DNA form, the CDR3 reads TGTGCCATCAGGATGCACAGGGGCGGAAACACTGAAGCTTTCTTT. Encoded protein: CAIRMHRGGNTEAFF.